The 22 T cell receptor beta chains in this list originate from one sample, sequenced in a study of OX40 agonist ivuxolimab in advanced cancers. Clones were sequenced by immunoSEQ multiplex PCR, and TCRdb holds only the in-frame ones, with some missing. This table holds some 74,000 clones, about nine tenths found once. This sample comprised CD4+ or CD8+ T cells sorted from blood, obtained in a trial of the OX40 agonist ivuxolimab. All receptors derive from an adult with an advanced solid tumor such as melanoma, head and neck, liver or kidney cancer.

The CDR3: CASQSQSLDKGEAFF. CDR3 coding DNA: TGCGCCAGCCAGAGCCAGTCCCTAGATAAAGGTGAAGCTTTCTTT. The chain joins TRBV5-1 to TRBJ1-1; D not resolved. The CDR3 length is 15 residues. The germline V and J ends were trimmed by 7 bases and 7 bases, with 23 bases remaining between them. Germline loops: CDR1 SGHRS, CDR2 YFSETQ.

This clone has just one count. The chain has TRBV18 and TRBJ1-5, with 12 positions matching TRBD1. CDR1 and CDR2 (germline): KGHSH, LQKENI. The length of the CDR3 is 16 residues. The trim removed 1 base at V and 6 bases at J, leaving 4 bases unmatched. DNA for the CDR3: TGTGCCAGCTCACCACTAGGGACAGGGGGCGGTCAGCCCCAGCATTTT. Its protein product is CASSPLGTGGGQPQHF. The full variable domain, in which reference TRBV18 and TRBJ1-5 provide the parts outside the CDR3, is NAGVMQNPRHLVRRRGQEARLRCSPMKGHSHVYWYRQLPEEGLKFMVYLQKENIIDESGMPKERFSAEFPKEGPSILRIQQVVRGDSAAYFCASSPLGTGGGQPQHFGDGTRLSIL.

This chain joins TRBV10-3 and TRBJ2-7; D might be TRBD1 (6 bases). The CDR3 runs to 14 residues. V was cut by 7 bases and J by 2 bases, with 15 bases left in between. CDR1 and CDR2 (germline): ENHRY, SYGVKD. Here the CDR3 reads CAINERGSAYEQYF. As DNA, the CDR3 is TGTGCCATCAACGAGAGGGGGTCGGCCTACGAGCAGTACTTC.

The genes are TRBV5-6 and TRBJ2-7, with D possibly being TRBD1 (6 bases). The germline gives CDR1 SGHDT, CDR2 YYEEEE. The CDR3 extends over 16 amino acids. The germline V and J ends were trimmed by 3 bases and 0 bases, with 16 bases remaining between them. This CDR3 reads CASSSLEQGISYEQYF. The CDR3 DNA follows: TGTGCCAGCAGCTCTTTAGAACAGGGAATCTCCTACGAGCAGTACTTC.

The chain combines TRBV5-1 with TRBJ2-6; D is possibly TRBD2 (6 bases). With 0 bases removed from V and 0 bases from J, the gap between germline ends came to 13 bases. Germline assignment: CDR1 SGHRS and CDR2 YFSETQ. This CDR3 is built from 18 residues. In DNA form, the CDR3 reads TGCGCCAGCAGCTTGGCCGGGACTCAGAGCTCTGGGGCCAACGTCCTGACTTTC. It encodes CASSLAGTQSSGANVLTF.

This chain links TRBV10-3 with TRBJ1-3, with D possibly matching TRBD1 (5 bases). Germline-derived CDR1 and CDR2 are ENHRY and SYGVKD. The CDR3 length is 14 residues. The V gene lost 5 bases and the J gene lost 3 bases, with 11 bases spanning the gap. DNA of the CDR3: TGTGCCATCAGTTCTAGACAGAGTGGAAACACCATATATTTT. This gives the protein CAISSRQSGNTIYF.

The CDR3 region is CASSRDRTMDTQYF. The CDR3, as DNA: TGTGCCAGCTCTAGGGACAGAACAATGGATACGCAGTATTTT. V gene TRBV18 combines with J gene TRBJ2-3; 7 positions match TRBD1. Trimming cost V 6 bases and J 6 bases; bases outside gene matches: 9. The germline CDR1 and CDR2 sequences are KGHSH and LQKENI. The CDR3 consists of 14 residues.

The chain recombines TRBV7-2 with TRBJ2-3; D might be TRBD1 (5 bases). The CDR3 is 15 amino acids. Trimming left V 5 bases short and J 0 bases short, with 12 bases between. Germline V lookup: CDR1 SGHTA, CDR2 FQGNSA. CDR3 bases: TGTGCCAGCAGCCCTTTGACAGCTAGCACAGATACGCAGTATTTT. Its protein is CASSPLTASTDTQYF.

The chain links TRBV18 to TRBJ2-5; 9 bases match TRBD2. The CDR3 covers 15 residues. Per germline, CDR1 KGHSH and CDR2 LQKENI. Trimming at V came to 3 bases and at J to 2 bases, leaving 4 bases not matched to a gene. CDR3 in amino acids: CASSPLAGSQETQYF. In DNA, the CDR3 is TGTGCCAGCTCACCCCTAGCGGGGAGTCAAGAGACCCAGTACTTC.

The gene calls are TRBV4-2 and TRBJ2-7, with D possibly matching TRBD2 (6 bases). V was cut by 3 bases and J by 4 bases, with 25 bases left in between. Germline V gene lookup returns CDR1 LGHNA and CDR2 YNFKEQ. The length of the CDR3 is 18 residues. The CDR3 nucleotides read TGTGCCAGCAGCCACCGATCGGGGGACTCCACATTAATATACGAGCAGTACTTC. Protein sequence: CASSHRSGDSTLIYEQYF.

The V call is TRBV14, the J call TRBJ1-4; the D gene is possibly TRBD1 (5 bases). This CDR3 region has 13 residues. V lost 2 bases to trimming and J lost 8 bases, with 9 bases between them. CDR1 is SGHDN and CDR2 is FVKESK in the germline V gene. CDR3 region: CASSQQGIEKLFF. The CDR3 DNA reads TGTGCCAGCAGCCAACAGGGCATCGAAAAACTGTTTTTT.

The chain is built from TRBV12-2 and TRBJ1-5. TRBV12-2 is a listed pseudogene. The CDR3 covers 16 residues. The chain's CDR3 is CASRSPSGPEIQPQHF. CDR3 DNA: TGTGCAAGTCGCTCCCCCTCCGGGCCCGAAATTCAGCCCCAGCATTTT.

The chain employs TRBV6-1 and TRBJ2-2; TRBD1 or TRBD2 may be the D gene (6 bases each). CDR1 and CDR2 (germline): MNHNS, SASEGT. The CDR3 is 18 amino acids. V was pared by 4 bases and J by 4 bases, with 22 bases between. As DNA, the CDR3 is TGTGCCAGCAGTGTAGTTTGGGGGGCAGGGCTGGCCACCGGGGAGCTGTTTTTT. It translates to CASSVVWGAGLATGELFF.

This chain uses TRBV29-1 with TRBJ2-3; D remains ambiguous. The CDR3 runs 13 residues. The germline V gene has CDR1 SQVTM and CDR2 ANQGSEA. Between the trimmed V and J ends, which lost 6 bases and 6 bases, there was a span of 16 bases. The CDR3 DNA follows: TGCAGCGTCGATACGTCCAACGGCGATACGCAGTATTTT. Translation gives CSVDTSNGDTQYF.

The chain employs TRBV28 and TRBJ1-2; perhaps TRBD1 as D (5 bases). Germline values: CDR1 MDHEN, CDR2 SYDVKM. V was trimmed by 2 bases and J by 8 bases, leaving 15 bases between them. This CDR3 contains 14 residues. CDR3 DNA: TGTGCCAGCAGTTTAGTTGACAGTACGAAAGGCTACACCTTC. Amino acid sequence: CASSLVDSTKGYTF.

The J gene is TRBJ1-5, the V gene TRBV19; D may be TRBD1 (5 bases). The V gene's germline CDR1 is LNHDA and CDR2 SQIVND (reference sequence). Trimming cost V 5 bases and J 5 bases, with 13 bases left between them. The CDR3 length is 14 residues. This chain's CDR3 is CASSLRGRYQPQHF. CDR3 nucleotides: TGTGCCAGTAGTCTCCGGGGGAGGTATCAGCCCCAGCATTTT.

Points on this clone: An end of the junction does not agree with germline; a read error may underlie this. The V gene is TRBV5-4, the J gene TRBJ2-7; perhaps D is TRBD1 or TRBD2 (5 bases each). Germline lookup yields CDR1 SGHNT and CDR2 YYREEE (reference sequence). The length of the CDR3 is 13 residues. For the CDR3, the DNA is TGTGCCAGCAGCTCCGGGGCCCCCGTTCCCCCGGACTTC. This translates into CASSSGAPVPPDF.

The rearrangement joins TRBV18 to TRBJ2-7; a possible D gene is TRBD2 (5 bases). CDR3 length: 12 amino acids. V gave up 6 bases and J gave up 2 bases, with 8 bases separating them. Germline CDR1 KGHSH, CDR2 LQKENI. This CDR3 is CASSHGTYEQYF. The CDR3 region has the DNA TGTGCCAGCTCCCACGGGACCTACGAGCAGTACTTC.

The chain recombines TRBV5-1 with TRBJ2-7, with 9 bases matching TRBD2. V was clipped by 7 bases and J by 4 bases; unmatched bases: 9. This CDR3 region has 14 residues. Germline-derived CDR1 and CDR2 are SGHRS and YFSETQ. This chain's CDR3 is CASASAGGPYEQYF. The CDR3 DNA reads TGCGCCAGCGCTTCCGCGGGAGGGCCTTACGAGCAGTACTTC.

This clone was counted between two and nine times. Other DNA sequences in the same sample also yield this CDR3. V usage is TRBV5-1 and J usage is TRBJ2-3; weak D call: TRBD2 (6 bases). V was clipped by 0 bases and J by 2 bases, with 10 bases between them. Germline assignment: CDR1 SGHRS and CDR2 YFSETQ. This CDR3 is built from 15 residues. Here the CDR3 DNA reads TGCGCCAGCAGCTTGGCGGGAGCGACCACAGATACGCAGTATTTT. Protein: CASSLAGATTDTQYF.

The chain is built from TRBV7-9 and TRBJ2-7; unclear D gene. CDR1 and CDR2 from the germline V gene are SEHNR and FQNEAQ (reference sequence). The CDR3 consists of 14 residues. The germline V and J ends were trimmed by 2 bases and 5 bases, with 13 bases remaining between them. Here the CDR3 reads CASSLITSVHEQYF. The CDR3 region has the DNA TGTGCCAGCAGCTTAATCACATCAGTCCACGAGCAGTACTTC. The complete variable domain, with remaining parts taken from reference TRBV7-9 and TRBJ2-7, reads DTGVSQNPRHKITKRGQNVTFRCDPISEHNRLYWYRQTLGQGPEFLTYFQNEAQLEKSRLLSDRFSAERPKGSFSTLEIQRTEQGDSAMYLCASSLITSVHEQYFGPGTRLTVT.

The chain carries TRBV19 and TRBJ2-3; D gene uncertain. The V gene's germline CDR1 is LNHDA and CDR2 SQIVND (reference sequence). CDR3 length: 12 residues. Trimming removed 10 bases from V and 6 bases from J, with 14 bases in between. The CDR3 loop reads CATSPFPDTQYF. CDR3 DNA: TGTGCCACCAGCCCCTTTCCTGATACGCAGTATTTT.